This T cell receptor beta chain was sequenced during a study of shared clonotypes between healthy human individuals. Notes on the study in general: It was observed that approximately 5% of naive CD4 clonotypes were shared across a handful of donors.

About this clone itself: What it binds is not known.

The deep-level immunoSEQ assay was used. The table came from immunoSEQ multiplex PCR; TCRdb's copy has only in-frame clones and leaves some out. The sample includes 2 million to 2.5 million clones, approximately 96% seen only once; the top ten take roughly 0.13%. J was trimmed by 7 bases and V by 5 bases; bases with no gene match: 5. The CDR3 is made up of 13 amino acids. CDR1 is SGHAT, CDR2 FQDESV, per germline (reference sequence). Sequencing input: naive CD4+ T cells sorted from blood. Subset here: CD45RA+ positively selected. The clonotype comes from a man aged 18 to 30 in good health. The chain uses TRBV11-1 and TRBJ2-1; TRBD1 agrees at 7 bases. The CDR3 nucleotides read TGTGCCAGCAGCCCGGACAGGATGAATGAGCAGTTCTTC. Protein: CASSPDRMNEQFF.